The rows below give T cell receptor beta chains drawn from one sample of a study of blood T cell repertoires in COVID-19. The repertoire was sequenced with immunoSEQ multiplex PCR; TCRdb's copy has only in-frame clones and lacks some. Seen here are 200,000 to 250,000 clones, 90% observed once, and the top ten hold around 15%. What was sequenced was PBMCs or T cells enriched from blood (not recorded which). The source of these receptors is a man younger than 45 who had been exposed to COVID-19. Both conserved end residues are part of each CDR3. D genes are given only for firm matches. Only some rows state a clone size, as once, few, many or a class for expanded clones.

CDR3: CASTGTGELFF
DNA: TGCGCCAGCACCGGCACCGGGGAGCTGTTTTTT
size: NA
V: TRBV5-1
J: TRBJ2-2
D: NA
length: 11

CDR3: CASSIRLGTGTQYF
DNA: TGTGCCAGTAGTATACGACTAGGGACGGGGACCCAGTACTTC
size: NA
V: TRBV19
J: TRBJ2-5
D: NA
length: 14

CDR3: CASRSIGGNTEAFF
DNA: TGTGCCAGCAGATCGATAGGGGGCAACACTGAAGCTTTCTTT
size: NA
V: TRBV6-5
J: TRBJ1-1
D: TRBD1
length: 14

CDR3: CASSLPTGRGETQYF
DNA: TGTGCCAGCAGTCTCCCGACTGGCCGGGGGGAGACCCAGTACTTC
size: NA
V: TRBV2
J: TRBJ2-5
D: NA
length: 15

CDR3: CASSKMANTEAFF
DNA: TGTGCCAGCAGCAAGATGGCGAACACTGAAGCTTTCTTT
size: NA
V: TRBV27
J: TRBJ1-1
D: NA
length: 13

CDR3: CASTIGTAYGYTF
DNA: TGTGCCAGTACTATTGGGACAGCCTATGGCTACACCTTC
size: few
V: TRBV19
J: TRBJ1-2
D: TRBD1
length: 13

CDR3: CASSVTSGVYQETQYF
DNA: TGTGCCAGCAGCGTTACTAGCGGGGTTTACCAAGAGACCCAGTACTTC
size: NA
V: TRBV9
J: TRBJ2-5
D: TRBD2
length: 16

CDR3: CASSFGGDNVAVVF
DNA: TGTGCCAGCAGTTTTGGGGGGGACAATGTTGCGGTGGTCTTC
size: NA
V: TRBV27
J: TRBJ2-1
D: NA
length: 14

CDR3: CASSPRTGGAYNEQFF
DNA: TGTGCCAGCAGCCCCAGGACAGGGGGCGCCTACAATGAGCAGTTCTTC
size: NA
V: TRBV7-2
J: TRBJ2-1
D: TRBD1
length: 16

CDR3: CASSPSRRGAHNEQFF
DNA: TGTGCCAGCAGCCCCTCCAGGCGGGGGGCACACAATGAGCAGTTCTTC
size: NA
V: TRBV3-1/TRBV3-2
J: TRBJ2-1
D: TRBD2
length: 16

CDR3: CASSEFGENTEAFF
DNA: TGTGCCAGCAGTGAATTCGGGGAGAACACTGAAGCTTTCTTT
size: NA
V: TRBV6-1
J: TRBJ1-1
D: NA
length: 14

CDR3: CASSPGQGGQPQHF
DNA: TGTGCCAGCAGTCCAGGACAGGGGGGACAGCCCCAGCATTTT
size: NA
V: TRBV2
J: TRBJ1-5
D: TRBD1
length: 14

CDR3: CASVAVTGELFF
DNA: TGTGCCAGCGTGGCGGTTACCGGGGAGCTGTTTTTT
size: NA
V: TRBV7-3
J: TRBJ2-2
D: NA
length: 12

CDR3: CASSLTGNYEQYF
DNA: TGTGCCAGCAGCCTTACCGGGAACTACGAGCAGTACTTC
size: NA
V: TRBV5-5
J: TRBJ2-7
D: NA
length: 13

CDR3: CASTGNRGEQYF
DNA: TGTGCCAGCACCGGGAACAGGGGCGAGCAGTACTTC
size: NA
V: TRBV7-9
J: TRBJ2-7
D: TRBD1
length: 12

CDR3: CASSLDGGGIITDTQYF
DNA: TGTGCCAGCAGCTTAGATGGGGGGGGAATAATCACAGATACGCAGTATTTT
size: NA
V: TRBV7-2
J: TRBJ2-3
D: TRBD2
length: 17

CDR3: CAISSTSRGNTEAFF
DNA: TGTGCCATCAGTTCAACCTCCAGGGGGAACACTGAAGCTTTCTTT
size: NA
V: TRBV10-3
J: TRBJ1-1
D: NA
length: 15

CDR3: CASAPRTGMNSPLHF
DNA: TGTGCCAGCGCACCCCGCACAGGAATGAATTCACCCCTCCACTTT
size: NA
V: TRBV25-1
J: TRBJ1-6
D: NA
length: 15

CDR3: CASSLLGQETQYF
DNA: TGCGCCAGCAGCCTCCTCGGCCAAGAGACCCAGTACTTC
size: NA
V: TRBV5-1
J: TRBJ2-5
D: NA
length: 13

CDR3: CASSLPLQGEQYF
DNA: TGTGCCAGCAGCTTGCCACTACAGGGCGAGCAGTACTTC
size: NA
V: TRBV5-6
J: TRBJ2-7
D: NA
length: 13

CDR3: CAWSKQGYTGELFF
DNA: TGTGCCTGGAGTAAACAGGGGTACACCGGGGAGCTGTTTTTT
size: NA
V: TRBV30
J: TRBJ2-2
D: TRBD1
length: 14

CDR3: CSVGNPGGEGYGYTF
DNA: TGCAGCGTTGGGAATCCCGGGGGAGAAGGTTATGGCTACACCTTC
size: NA
V: TRBV29-1
J: TRBJ1-2
D: NA
length: 15

CDR3: CASSEVRVKFF
DNA: TGTGCCAGCAGTGAAGTGAGGGTAAAGTTCTTC
size: NA
V: TRBV6-1
J: TRBJ2-1
D: NA
length: 11

CDR3: CATKLAGANTGELFF
DNA: TGTGCCACCAAGCTAGCGGGGGCGAACACCGGGGAGCTGTTTTTT
size: NA
V: TRBV24-1
J: TRBJ2-2
D: TRBD2
length: 15

CDR3: CASSLRGQGTEAFF
DNA: TGTGCCAGTAGTCTCAGGGGCCAGGGAACTGAAGCTTTCTTT
size: NA
V: TRBV19
J: TRBJ1-1
D: NA
length: 14

CDR3: CASSLRLVQNTEAFF
DNA: TGCGCCAGCAGTCTCAGGTTAGTCCAGAACACTGAAGCTTTCTTT
size: NA
V: TRBV23-1
J: TRBJ1-1
D: NA
length: 15

CDR3: CASSELDRGSPSTGELFF
DNA: TGTGCCAGCAGTGAACTTGACAGGGGGAGCCCCAGCACCGGGGAGCTGTTTTTT
size: NA
V: TRBV6-1
J: TRBJ2-2
D: TRBD1
length: 18

CDR3: CASSFWGEETQYF
DNA: TGCGCCAGCAGCTTTTGGGGGGAAGAGACCCAGTACTTC
size: NA
V: TRBV5-1
J: TRBJ2-5
D: NA
length: 13

CDR3: CASSPRAGDSNQPQHF
DNA: TGTGCCAGCTCACCCAGGGCAGGGGATAGCAATCAGCCCCAGCATTTT
size: NA
V: TRBV18
J: TRBJ1-5
D: NA
length: 16

CDR3: CASRIGGGQRETQYF
DNA: TGTGCCAGCAGGATTGGAGGGGGCCAGAGAGAGACCCAGTACTTC
size: NA
V: TRBV25-1
J: TRBJ2-5
D: NA
length: 15

CDR3: CASSDTGTQSPQHF
DNA: TGTGCCAGTAGTGATACAGGGACCCAATCCCCCCAGCATTTT
size: NA
V: TRBV19
J: TRBJ1-5
D: NA
length: 14

CDR3: CASGEENTEAFF
DNA: TGCGCCAGCGGGGAGGAGAACACTGAAGCTTTCTTT
size: NA
V: TRBV5-1
J: TRBJ1-1
D: NA
length: 12

CDR3: CASSYSISGGSEQFF
DNA: TGTGCCAGCAGTTACTCGATTAGCGGGGGGAGTGAGCAGTTCTTC
size: NA
V: TRBV6-5
J: TRBJ2-1
D: TRBD2
length: 15

CDR3: CASSLREVSSYNSPLHF
DNA: TGCGCCAGCAGCCTTCGTGAGGTTAGCTCCTATAATTCACCCCTCCACTTT
size: NA
V: TRBV4-1
J: TRBJ1-6
D: NA
length: 17

CDR3: CASSPEGVSGNTIYF
DNA: TGTGCCAGCTCACCAGAGGGAGTCTCTGGAAACACCATATATTTT
size: NA
V: TRBV18
J: TRBJ1-3
D: NA
length: 15

CDR3: CSASHRGYEAFF
DNA: TGCAGTGCTAGTCACAGGGGATATGAAGCTTTCTTT
size: NA
V: TRBV20-1
J: TRBJ1-1
D: TRBD1
length: 12

CDR3: CASSQDRTISGNTIYF
DNA: TGTGCCAGCAGCCAAGATAGGACAATCTCTGGAAACACCATATATTTT
size: NA
V: TRBV4-2
J: TRBJ1-3
D: NA
length: 16

CDR3: CASSERFGNEQFF
DNA: TGTGCCAGCAGCGAGCGATTCGGCAATGAGCAGTTCTTC
size: NA
V: TRBV9
J: TRBJ2-1
D: NA
length: 13

CDR3: CASSQDVGHQNGYTF
DNA: TGTGCCAGCAGCCAAGACGTGGGACACCAGAACGGCTACACCTTC
size: NA
V: TRBV3-1/TRBV3-2
J: TRBJ1-2
D: NA
length: 15

CDR3: CATSLPSRPYVQADTQYF
DNA: TGTGCCACCAGTCTCCCGTCCAGGCCCTACGTTCAGGCAGATACGCAGTATTTT
size: NA
V: TRBV24-1
J: TRBJ2-3
D: NA
length: 18

CDR3: CASSEARRGGADIIQYF
DNA: TGTGCCAGCAGTGAAGCTCGTCGCGGGGGGGCCGATATCATTCAGTACTTC
size: NA
V: TRBV2
J: TRBJ2-4
D: TRBD2
length: 17

CDR3: CASSIVDFYRDQPQHF
DNA: TGTGCCAGTAGTATAGTCGATTTCTACCGCGATCAGCCCCAGCATTTT
size: NA
V: TRBV19
J: TRBJ1-5
D: NA
length: 16

CDR3: CASSFLAGGGHTGELFF
DNA: TGTGCCAGCAGCTTTCTGGCGGGGGGAGGCCACACCGGGGAGCTGTTTTTT
size: NA
V: TRBV5-5
J: TRBJ2-2
D: TRBD2
length: 17

CDR3: CASSPRGGDVTDTQYF
DNA: TGTGCCAGCTCACCACGGGGGGGCGATGTGACAGATACGCAGTATTTT
size: NA
V: TRBV18
J: TRBJ2-3
D: NA
length: 16

CDR3: CASSPGAFGNTEAFF
DNA: TGTGCCAGCAGCCCTGGAGCGTTTGGGAACACTGAAGCTTTCTTT
size: once
V: TRBV3-1/TRBV3-2
J: TRBJ1-1
D: NA
length: 15

CDR3: CATTIPGTGIDTQYF
DNA: TGTGCCACCACCATTCCCGGGACAGGGATAGATACGCAGTATTTT
size: NA
V: TRBV15
J: TRBJ2-3
D: TRBD1
length: 15

CDR3: CASKWDSEGEPQHF
DNA: TGTGCCAGCAAGTGGGACAGCGAGGGTGAGCCCCAGCATTTT
size: NA
V: TRBV7-9
J: TRBJ1-5
D: TRBD1
length: 14

CDR3: CASSKGHSPTYEQYF
DNA: TGTGCCAGCAGCAAAGGGCACAGCCCCACCTACGAGCAGTACTTC
size: NA
V: TRBV21-1
J: TRBJ2-7
D: NA
length: 15

CDR3: CASSRGQGTVVDTQYF
DNA: TGTGCCAGTAGTAGGGGACAGGGGACGGTGGTGGATACGCAGTATTTT
size: NA
V: TRBV19
J: TRBJ2-3
D: TRBD1
length: 16

CDR3: CASSSVNLYTQYF
DNA: TGTGCCAGCAGCTCGGTTAACCTCTATACGCAGTATTTT
size: NA
V: TRBV13
J: TRBJ2-3
D: NA
length: 13

CDR3: CASSWTGGANTGELFF
DNA: TGCGCCAGCAGCTGGACGGGGGGCGCGAACACCGGGGAGCTGTTTTTT
size: once
V: TRBV4-1
J: TRBJ2-2
D: NA
length: 16

CDR3: CSVPTSGGVDTQYF
DNA: TGCAGCGTGCCGACTAGCGGGGGGGTGGATACGCAGTATTTT
size: NA
V: TRBV29-1
J: TRBJ2-3
D: TRBD2
length: 14

CDR3: CASSGTGEPGELFF
DNA: TGCGCCAGCAGCGGAACAGGGGAACCCGGGGAGCTGTTTTTT
size: NA
V: TRBV5-1
J: TRBJ2-2
D: TRBD1
length: 14

CDR3: CASSPLYSYNSPLHF
DNA: TGTGCCAGCTCACCACTTTACTCCTATAATTCACCCCTCCACTTT
size: NA
V: TRBV18
J: TRBJ1-6
D: NA
length: 15

CDR3: CASSFRDRGADTQYF
DNA: TGTGCCAGCAGCTTCCGGGACAGGGGTGCAGATACGCAGTATTTT
size: NA
V: TRBV9
J: TRBJ2-3
D: TRBD1
length: 15

CDR3: CASSDGQGPLYF
DNA: TGTGCCAGCAGTGACGGGCAAGGTCCCCTATATTTT
size: NA
V: TRBV6-4
J: TRBJ1-3
D: NA
length: 12

CDR3: CASSEETGGPLYEQYF
DNA: TGCGCCAGCAGTGAGGAGACGGGGGGGCCCCTCTACGAGCAGTACTTC
size: NA
V: TRBV10-1
J: TRBJ2-7
D: TRBD2
length: 16

CDR3: CASRATGTGYNEQFF
DNA: TGTGCCAGCAGGGCCACCGGGACTGGGTACAATGAGCAGTTCTTC
size: NA
V: TRBV13
J: TRBJ2-1
D: NA
length: 15

CDR3: CASSSGTGAGNTIYF
DNA: TGCGCCAGCAGTTCCGGGACAGGGGCTGGAAACACCATATATTTT
size: NA
V: TRBV5-1
J: TRBJ1-3
D: TRBD1
length: 15

CDR3: CASSYSRGYGYTF
DNA: TGTGCCAGCAGTTACTCCAGGGGGTATGGCTACACCTTC
size: once
V: TRBV6-5
J: TRBJ1-2
D: TRBD1
length: 13